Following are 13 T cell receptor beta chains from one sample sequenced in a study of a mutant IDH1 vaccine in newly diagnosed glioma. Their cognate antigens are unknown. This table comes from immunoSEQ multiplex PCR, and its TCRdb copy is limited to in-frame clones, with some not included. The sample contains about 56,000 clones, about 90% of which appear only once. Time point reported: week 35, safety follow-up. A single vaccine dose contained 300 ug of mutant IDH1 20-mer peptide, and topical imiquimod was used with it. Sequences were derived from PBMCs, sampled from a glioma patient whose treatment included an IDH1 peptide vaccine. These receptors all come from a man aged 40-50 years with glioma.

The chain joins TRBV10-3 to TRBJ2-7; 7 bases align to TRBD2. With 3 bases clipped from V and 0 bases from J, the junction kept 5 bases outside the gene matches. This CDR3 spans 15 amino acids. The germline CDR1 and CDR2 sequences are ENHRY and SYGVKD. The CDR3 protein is CAISDLADTSYEQYF. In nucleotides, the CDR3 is TGTGCCATCAGTGATCTAGCGGACACCTCCTACGAGCAGTACTTC.

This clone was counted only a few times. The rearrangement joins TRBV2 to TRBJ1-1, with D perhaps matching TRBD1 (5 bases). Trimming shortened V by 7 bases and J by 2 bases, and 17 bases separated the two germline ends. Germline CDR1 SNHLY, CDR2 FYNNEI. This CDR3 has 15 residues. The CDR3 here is CASTDAGRGNTEAFF. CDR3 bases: TGTGCCAGCACCGACGCGGGGCGAGGAAACACTGAAGCTTTCTTT.

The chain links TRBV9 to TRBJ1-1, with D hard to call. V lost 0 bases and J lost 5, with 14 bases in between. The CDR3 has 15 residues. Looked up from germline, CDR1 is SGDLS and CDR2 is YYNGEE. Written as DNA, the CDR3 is TGTGCCAGCAGCGTAGATTCGGGAAGGCGGACTGAAGCTTTCTTT. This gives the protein CASSVDSGRRTEAFF.

CDR3 DNA: TGTGCCAGTAGGAGACTAGCGGGAGGAACGGGCGGGGAGCTGTTTTTT. It encodes CASRRLAGGTGGELFF. The J gene is TRBJ2-2, the V gene TRBV19; 13 nucleotides match TRBD2. This CDR3 has 16 amino acids. Germline V CDR1 and CDR2: LNHDA, SQIVND (reference sequence). Trimming at V came to 6 bases and at J to 7 bases, leaving 8 bases not matched to a gene. Full variable domain (missing parts from reference TRBV19 and TRBJ2-2): DGGITQSPKYLFRKEGQNVTLSCEQNLNHDAMYWYRQDPGQGLRLIYYSQIVNDFQKGDIAEGYSVSREKKESFPLTVTSAQKNPTAFYLCASRRLAGGTGGELFFGEGSRLTVL.

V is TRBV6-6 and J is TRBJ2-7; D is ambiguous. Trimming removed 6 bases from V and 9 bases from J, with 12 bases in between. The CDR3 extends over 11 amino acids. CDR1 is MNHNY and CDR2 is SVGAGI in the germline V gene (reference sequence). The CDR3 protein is CASSVNRGQYF. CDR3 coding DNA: TGTGCCAGCAGCGTTAATCGCGGGCAGTACTTC.

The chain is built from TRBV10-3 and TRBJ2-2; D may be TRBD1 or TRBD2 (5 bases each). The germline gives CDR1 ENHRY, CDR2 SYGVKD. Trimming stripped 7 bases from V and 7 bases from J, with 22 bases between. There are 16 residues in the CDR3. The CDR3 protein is CAIKRGGPYLGGELFF. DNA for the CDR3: TGTGCCATCAAACGGGGCGGGCCCTACCTGGGCGGGGAGCTGTTTTTT.

The CDR3 coding sequence is TGTGCCAGCACCAACAGGGACAAGCGATACGAGCAGTACTTC. It encodes CASTNRDKRYEQYF. This rearrangement joins TRBV5-4 to TRBJ2-7; tentatively, D is TRBD1 (6 bases). The CDR3 length is 14 residues. Trimming stripped 6 bases from V and 4 bases from J, with 17 bases between. Germline values: CDR1 SGHNT, CDR2 YYREEE (reference sequence).

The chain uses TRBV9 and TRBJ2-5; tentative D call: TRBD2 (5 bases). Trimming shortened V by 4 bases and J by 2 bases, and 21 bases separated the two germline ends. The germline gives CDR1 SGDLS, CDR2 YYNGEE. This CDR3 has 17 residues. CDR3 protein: CASSPRPFFTRQETQYF. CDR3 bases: TGTGCCAGCAGCCCCCGGCCCTTTTTCACTAGACAAGAGACCCAGTACTTC.

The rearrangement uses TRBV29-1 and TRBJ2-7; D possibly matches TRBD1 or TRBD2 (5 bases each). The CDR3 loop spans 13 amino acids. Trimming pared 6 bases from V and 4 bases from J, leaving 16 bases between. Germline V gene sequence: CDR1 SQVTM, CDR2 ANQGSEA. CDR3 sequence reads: CSVGTGKRYEQYF. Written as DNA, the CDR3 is TGCAGCGTCGGGACGGGGAAGAGGTACGAGCAGTACTTC.

This CDR3 reads CASSVSTGEFDYEQYF. The CDR3 DNA is TGTGCCAGCAGCGTCTCCACTGGGGAGTTTGACTACGAGCAGTACTTC. The chain employs TRBV9 and TRBJ2-7, with D possibly matching TRBD2 (5 bases). CDR3 size: 16 residues. Germline loops: CDR1 SGDLS, CDR2 YYNGEE. V gave up 2 bases and J gave up 3 bases, with 18 bases separating them.

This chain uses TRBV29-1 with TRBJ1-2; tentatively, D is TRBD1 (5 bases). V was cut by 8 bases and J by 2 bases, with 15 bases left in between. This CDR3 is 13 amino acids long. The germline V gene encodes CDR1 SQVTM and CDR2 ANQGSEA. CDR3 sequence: CSLGGVGNYGYTF. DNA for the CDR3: TGCAGCTTGGGGGGGGTAGGGAACTATGGCTACACCTTC.

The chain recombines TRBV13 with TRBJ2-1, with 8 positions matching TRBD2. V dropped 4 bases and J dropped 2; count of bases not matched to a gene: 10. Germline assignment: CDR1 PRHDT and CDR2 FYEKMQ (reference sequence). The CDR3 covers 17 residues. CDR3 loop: CASSSSFGAGAYNEQFF. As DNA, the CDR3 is TGTGCCAGCAGCTCTTCCTTTGGAGCGGGAGCCTACAATGAGCAGTTCTTC. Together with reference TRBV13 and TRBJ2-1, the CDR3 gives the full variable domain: AAGVIQSPRHLIKEKRETATLKCYPIPRHDTVYWYQQGPGQDPQFLISFYEKMQSDKGSIPDRFSAQQFSDYHSELNMSSLELGDSALYFCASSSSFGAGAYNEQFFGPGTRLTVL.

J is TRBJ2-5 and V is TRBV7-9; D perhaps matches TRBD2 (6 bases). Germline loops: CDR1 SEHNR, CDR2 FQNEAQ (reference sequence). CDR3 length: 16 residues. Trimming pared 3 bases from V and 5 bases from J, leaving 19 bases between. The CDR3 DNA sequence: TGTGCCAGCAGCTTGGCACGACTAGGGCTGGGGGAGACCCAGTACTTC. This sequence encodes CASSLARLGLGETQYF.